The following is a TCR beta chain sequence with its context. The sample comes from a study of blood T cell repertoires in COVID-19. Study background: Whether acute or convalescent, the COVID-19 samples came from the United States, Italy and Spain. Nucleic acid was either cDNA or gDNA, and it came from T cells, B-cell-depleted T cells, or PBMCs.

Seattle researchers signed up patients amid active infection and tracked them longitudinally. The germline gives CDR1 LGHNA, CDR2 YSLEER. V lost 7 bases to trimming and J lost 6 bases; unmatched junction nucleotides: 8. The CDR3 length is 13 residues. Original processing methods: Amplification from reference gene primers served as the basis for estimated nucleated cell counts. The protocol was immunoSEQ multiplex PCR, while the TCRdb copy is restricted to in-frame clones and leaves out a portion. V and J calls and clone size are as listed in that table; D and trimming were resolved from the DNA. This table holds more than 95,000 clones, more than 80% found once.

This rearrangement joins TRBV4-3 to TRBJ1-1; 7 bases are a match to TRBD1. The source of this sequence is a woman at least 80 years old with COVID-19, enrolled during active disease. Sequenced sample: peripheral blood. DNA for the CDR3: TGCGCCAGCATGAGACAGGGAGAGGCTGAAGCTTTCTTT. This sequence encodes CASMRQGEAEAFF.